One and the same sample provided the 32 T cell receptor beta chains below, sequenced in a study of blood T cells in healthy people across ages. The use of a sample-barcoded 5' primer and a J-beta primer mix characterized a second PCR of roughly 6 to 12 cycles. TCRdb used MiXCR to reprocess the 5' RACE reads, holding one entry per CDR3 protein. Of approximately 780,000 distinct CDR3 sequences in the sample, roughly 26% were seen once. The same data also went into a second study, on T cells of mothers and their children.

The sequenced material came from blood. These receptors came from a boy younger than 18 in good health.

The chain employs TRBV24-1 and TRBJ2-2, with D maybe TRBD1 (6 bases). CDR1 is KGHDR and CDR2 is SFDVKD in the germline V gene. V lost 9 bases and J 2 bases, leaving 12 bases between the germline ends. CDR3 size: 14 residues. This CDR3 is CATSGVGNTGELFF. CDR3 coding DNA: TGTGCCACCTCAGGGGTAGGAAACACCGGGGAGCTGTTTTTT.

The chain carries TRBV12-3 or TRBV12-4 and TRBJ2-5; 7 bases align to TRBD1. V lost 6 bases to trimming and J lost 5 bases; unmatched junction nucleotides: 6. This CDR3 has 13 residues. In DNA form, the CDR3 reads TGTGCCAGCAGCTCCTCGACAGGGGAGACCCAGTACTTC. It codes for CASSSSTGETQYF.

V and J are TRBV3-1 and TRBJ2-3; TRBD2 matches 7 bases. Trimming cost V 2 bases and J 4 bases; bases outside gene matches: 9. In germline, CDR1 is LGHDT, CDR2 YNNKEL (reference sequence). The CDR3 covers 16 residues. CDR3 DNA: TGTGCCAGCAGCCAACGTCTGGGAGGGATCGCAGATACGCAGTATTTT. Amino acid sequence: CASSQRLGGIADTQYF.

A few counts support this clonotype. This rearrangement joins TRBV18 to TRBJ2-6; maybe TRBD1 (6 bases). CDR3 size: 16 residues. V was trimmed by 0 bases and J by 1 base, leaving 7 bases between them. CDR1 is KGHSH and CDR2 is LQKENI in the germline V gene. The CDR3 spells CASSPPQGSGANVLTF. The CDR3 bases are TGTGCCAGCTCACCACCACAGGGATCTGGGGCCAACGTCCTGACTTTC. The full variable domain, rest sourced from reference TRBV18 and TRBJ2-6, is NAGVMQNPRHLVRRRGQEARLRCSPMKGHSHVYWYRQLPEEGLKFMVYLQKENIIDESGMPKERFSAEFPKEGPSILRIQQVVRGDSAAYFCASSPPQGSGANVLTFGAGSRLTVL.

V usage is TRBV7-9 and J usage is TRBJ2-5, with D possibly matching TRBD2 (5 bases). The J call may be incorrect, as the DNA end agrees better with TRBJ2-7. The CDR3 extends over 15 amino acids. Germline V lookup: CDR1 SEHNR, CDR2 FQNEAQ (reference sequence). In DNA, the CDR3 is TGTGCCAGCAGCTACGACCGTCCTAGCCGCCACGAGCAGTACTTC. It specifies CASSYDRPSRHEQYF.

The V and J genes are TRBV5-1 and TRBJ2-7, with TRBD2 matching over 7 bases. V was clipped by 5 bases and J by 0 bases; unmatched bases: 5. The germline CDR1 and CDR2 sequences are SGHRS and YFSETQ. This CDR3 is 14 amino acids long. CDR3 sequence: CASSFREASYEQYF. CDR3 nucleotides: TGCGCCAGCAGTTTCCGGGAGGCCTCCTACGAGCAGTACTTC.

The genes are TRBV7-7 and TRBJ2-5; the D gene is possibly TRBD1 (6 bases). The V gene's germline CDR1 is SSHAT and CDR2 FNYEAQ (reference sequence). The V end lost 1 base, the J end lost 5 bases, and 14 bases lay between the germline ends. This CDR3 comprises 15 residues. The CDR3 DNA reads TGTGCCAGCAGCTTAGGTGGGGGCGCGAAGGAGACCCAGTACTTC. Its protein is CASSLGGGAKETQYF.

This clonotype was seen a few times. Written as DNA, the CDR3 is TGCAGCGCTCCCAGGGAAACTAGTCATGGCTACACCTTC. Translation gives CSAPRETSHGYTF. The V gene is TRBV29-1, the J gene TRBJ1-2, with D perhaps TRBD1 (5 bases). Trimming removed 7 bases from V and 6 bases from J, with 18 bases in between. This CDR3 has 13 amino acids. Germline V CDR1 and CDR2: SQVTM, ANQGSEA.

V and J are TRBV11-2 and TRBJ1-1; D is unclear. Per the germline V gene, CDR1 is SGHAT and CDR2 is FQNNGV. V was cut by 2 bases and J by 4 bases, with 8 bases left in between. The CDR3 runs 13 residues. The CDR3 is CASSLSFATEAFF. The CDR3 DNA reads TGTGCCAGCAGCTTATCTTTCGCCACTGAAGCTTTCTTT.

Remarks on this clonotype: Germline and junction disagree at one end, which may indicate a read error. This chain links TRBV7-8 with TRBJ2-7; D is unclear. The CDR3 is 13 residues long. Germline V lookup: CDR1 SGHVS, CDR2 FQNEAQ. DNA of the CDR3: TGTGCCAGCAGCTTAGTCGTAGGCGGTTTGACGTCCTTC. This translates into CASSLVVGGLTSF.

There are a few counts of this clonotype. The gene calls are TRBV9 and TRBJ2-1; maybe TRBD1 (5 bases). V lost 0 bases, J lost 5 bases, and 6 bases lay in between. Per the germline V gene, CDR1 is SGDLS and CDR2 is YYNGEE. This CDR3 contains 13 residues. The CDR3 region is CASSVEGDNEQFF. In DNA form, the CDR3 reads TGTGCCAGCAGCGTAGAAGGGGACAATGAGCAGTTCTTC.

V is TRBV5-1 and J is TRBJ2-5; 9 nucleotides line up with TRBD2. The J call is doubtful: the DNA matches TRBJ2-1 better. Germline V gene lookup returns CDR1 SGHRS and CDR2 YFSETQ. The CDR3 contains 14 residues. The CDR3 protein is CASSTLAGEGEQFF. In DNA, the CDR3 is TGCGCCAGCAGCACACTAGCGGGCGAGGGAGAGCAGTTCTTC.

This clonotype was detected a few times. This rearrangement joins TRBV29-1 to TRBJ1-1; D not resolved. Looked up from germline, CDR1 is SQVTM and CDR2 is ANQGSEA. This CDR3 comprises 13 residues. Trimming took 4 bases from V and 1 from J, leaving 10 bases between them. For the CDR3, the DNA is TGCAGCGTTGTCTCCCCGGGGAACACTGAAGCTTTCTTT. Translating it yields CSVVSPGNTEAFF.

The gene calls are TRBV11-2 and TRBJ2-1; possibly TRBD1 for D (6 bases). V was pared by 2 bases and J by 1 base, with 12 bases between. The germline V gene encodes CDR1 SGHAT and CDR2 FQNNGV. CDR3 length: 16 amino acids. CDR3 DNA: TGTGCCAGCAGCTTAACGGCAGGGGCATCCTACAATGAGCAGTTCTTC. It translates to CASSLTAGASYNEQFF.

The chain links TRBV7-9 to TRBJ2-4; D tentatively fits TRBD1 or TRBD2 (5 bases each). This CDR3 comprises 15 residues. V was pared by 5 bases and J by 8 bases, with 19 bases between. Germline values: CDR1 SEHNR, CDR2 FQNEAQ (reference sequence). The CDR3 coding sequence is TGTGCCAGCAGCCCACCGGGACCAATCCCGGACATTCAGTACTTC. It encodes CASSPPGPIPDIQYF.

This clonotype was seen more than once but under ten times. CDR3 protein: CASSLVSGGPRGNEQFF. In DNA, the CDR3 is TGCGCCAGCAGCTTGGTGAGCGGGGGTCCTCGGGGGAATGAGCAGTTCTTC. The chain couples TRBV5-1 to TRBJ2-1; 8 positions match TRBD2. This CDR3 spans 17 amino acids. The germline V gene encodes CDR1 SGHRS and CDR2 YFSETQ. Germline trimming cut 0 bases from V and 7 bases from J; bases unmatched to any gene: 12.

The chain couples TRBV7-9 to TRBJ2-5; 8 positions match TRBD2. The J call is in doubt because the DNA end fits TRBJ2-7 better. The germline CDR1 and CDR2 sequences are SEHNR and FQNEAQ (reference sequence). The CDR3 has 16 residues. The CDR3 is CASSRTLAGPSYEQYF. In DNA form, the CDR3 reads TGTGCCAGCAGCCGGACCTTAGCGGGGCCTTCCTACGAGCAGTACTTC.

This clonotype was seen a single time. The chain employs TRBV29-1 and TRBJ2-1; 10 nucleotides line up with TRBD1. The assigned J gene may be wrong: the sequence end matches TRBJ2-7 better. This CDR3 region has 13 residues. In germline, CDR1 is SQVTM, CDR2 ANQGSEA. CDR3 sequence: CSVGRDRGHEQYF. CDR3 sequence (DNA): TGCAGCGTTGGACGGGACAGGGGTCACGAGCAGTACTTC.

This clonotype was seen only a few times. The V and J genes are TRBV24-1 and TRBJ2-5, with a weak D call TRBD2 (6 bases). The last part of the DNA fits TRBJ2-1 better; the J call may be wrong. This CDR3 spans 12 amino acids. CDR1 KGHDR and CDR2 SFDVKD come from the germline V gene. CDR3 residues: CATSDAGRGQFF. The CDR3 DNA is TGTGCCACCAGTGATGCGGGGCGAGGTCAGTTCTTC.

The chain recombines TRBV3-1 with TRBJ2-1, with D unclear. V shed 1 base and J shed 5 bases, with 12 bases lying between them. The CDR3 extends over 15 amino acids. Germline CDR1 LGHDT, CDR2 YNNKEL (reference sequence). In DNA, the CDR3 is TGTGCCAGCAGCCAAGGGACCACCTCTCACAATGAGCAGTTCTTC. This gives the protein CASSQGTTSHNEQFF.

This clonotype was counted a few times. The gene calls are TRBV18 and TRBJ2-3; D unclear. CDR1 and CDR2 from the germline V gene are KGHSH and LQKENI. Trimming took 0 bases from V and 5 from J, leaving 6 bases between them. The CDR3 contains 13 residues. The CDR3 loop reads CASSPPGRDTQYF. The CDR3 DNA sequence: TGTGCCAGCTCACCACCAGGTCGAGATACGCAGTATTTT.

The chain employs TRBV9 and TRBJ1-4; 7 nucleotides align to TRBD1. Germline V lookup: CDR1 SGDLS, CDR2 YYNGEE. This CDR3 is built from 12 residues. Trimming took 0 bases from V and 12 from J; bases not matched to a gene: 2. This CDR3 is CASSVGQGELFF. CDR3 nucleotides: TGTGCCAGCAGCGTAGGACAGGGAGAACTGTTTTTT.

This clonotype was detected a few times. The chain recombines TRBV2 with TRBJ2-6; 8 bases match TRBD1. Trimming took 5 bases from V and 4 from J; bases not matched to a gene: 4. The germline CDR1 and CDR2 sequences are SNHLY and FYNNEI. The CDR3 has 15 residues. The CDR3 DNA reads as TGTGCCAGCAGTAGCAGGGGGCTCGGGGCCAACGTCCTGACTTTC. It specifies CASSSRGLGANVLTF.

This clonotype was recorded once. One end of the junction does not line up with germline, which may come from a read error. CDR3 DNA sequence: TGTGCCAGCAGCCAAGATCCTAGGGGGCATAAAAATGAAAAACCGTTTTTT. This gives the protein CASSQDPRGHKNEKPFF. This chain connects TRBV4-2 to TRBJ1-4, with 7 nucleotides matching TRBD1. This CDR3 has 17 amino acids. Germline loops: CDR1 LGHNA, CDR2 YNFKEQ.

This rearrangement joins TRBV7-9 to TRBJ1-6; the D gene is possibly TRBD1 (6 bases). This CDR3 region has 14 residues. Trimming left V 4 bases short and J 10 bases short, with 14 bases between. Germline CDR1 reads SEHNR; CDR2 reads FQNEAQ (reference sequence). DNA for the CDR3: TGTGCCAGCAGCTCAACAGGGTATGGGTCACCCCTCCACTTT. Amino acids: CASSSTGYGSPLHF.

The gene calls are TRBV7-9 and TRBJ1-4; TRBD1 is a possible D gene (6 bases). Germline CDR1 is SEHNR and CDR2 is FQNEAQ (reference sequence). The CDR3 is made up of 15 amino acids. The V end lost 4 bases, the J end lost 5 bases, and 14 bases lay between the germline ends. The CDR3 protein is CASSSTGTSNEKLFF. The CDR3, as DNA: TGTGCCAGCAGCTCTACAGGGACATCAAATGAAAAACTGTTTTTT.

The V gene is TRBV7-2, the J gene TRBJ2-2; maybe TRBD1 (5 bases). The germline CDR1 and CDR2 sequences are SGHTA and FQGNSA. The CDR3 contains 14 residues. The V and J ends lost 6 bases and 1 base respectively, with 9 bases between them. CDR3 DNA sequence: TGTGCCAGCAGGCGTACAGGGAACACCGGGGAGCTGTTTTTT. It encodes CASRRTGNTGELFF.

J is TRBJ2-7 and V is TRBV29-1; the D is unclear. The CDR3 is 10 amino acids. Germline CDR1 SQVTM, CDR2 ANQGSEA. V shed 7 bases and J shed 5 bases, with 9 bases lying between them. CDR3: CSAGFNEQYF. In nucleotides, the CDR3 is TGCAGCGCTGGGTTCAACGAGCAGTACTTC.

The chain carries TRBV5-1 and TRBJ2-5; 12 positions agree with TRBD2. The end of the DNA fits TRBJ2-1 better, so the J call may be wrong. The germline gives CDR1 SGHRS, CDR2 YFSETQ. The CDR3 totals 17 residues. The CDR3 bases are TGCGCCAGCAGCTGGGGGCCTACTAGCGGGGGGCCCAATGAGCAGTTCTTC. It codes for CASSWGPTSGGPNEQFF.

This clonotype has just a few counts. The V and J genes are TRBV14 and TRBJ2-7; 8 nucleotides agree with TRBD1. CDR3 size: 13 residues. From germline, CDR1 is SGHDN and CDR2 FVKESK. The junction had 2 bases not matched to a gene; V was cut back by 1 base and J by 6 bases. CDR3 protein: CASSQVDRGEQYF. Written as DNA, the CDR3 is TGTGCCAGCAGCCAAGTAGACAGGGGCGAGCAGTACTTC.

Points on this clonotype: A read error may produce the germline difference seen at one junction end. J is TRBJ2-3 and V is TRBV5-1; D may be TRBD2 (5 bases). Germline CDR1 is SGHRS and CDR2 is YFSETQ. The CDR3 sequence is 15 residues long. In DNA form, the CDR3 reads TGTGCCAGCAGCTTCGGGGATGTTAGCACAGATACGCAGTATTTT. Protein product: CASSFGDVSTDTQYF.

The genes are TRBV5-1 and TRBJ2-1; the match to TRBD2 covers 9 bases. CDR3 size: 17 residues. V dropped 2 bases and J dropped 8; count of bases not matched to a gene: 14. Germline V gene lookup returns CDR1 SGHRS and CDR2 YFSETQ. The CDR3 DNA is TGCGCCAGCAGCTTCTCTCCTGGGACTAGCAGGGACGATGAGCAGTTCTTC. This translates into CASSFSPGTSRDDEQFF.